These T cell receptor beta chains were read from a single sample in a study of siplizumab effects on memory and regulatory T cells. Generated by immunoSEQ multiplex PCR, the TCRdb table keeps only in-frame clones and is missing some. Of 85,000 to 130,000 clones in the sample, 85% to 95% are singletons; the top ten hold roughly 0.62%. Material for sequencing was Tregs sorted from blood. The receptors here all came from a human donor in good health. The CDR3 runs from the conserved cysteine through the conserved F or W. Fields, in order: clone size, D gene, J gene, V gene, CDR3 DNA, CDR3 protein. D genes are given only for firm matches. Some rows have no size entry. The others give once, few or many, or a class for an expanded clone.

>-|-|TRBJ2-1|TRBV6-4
TGTGCCAGCAGTGAACGGGGAAAGGGTCAGTTCTTC
CASSERGKGQFF
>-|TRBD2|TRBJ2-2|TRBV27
TGTGCCAGCAGTATAAGCGGGAGGGGTACCGGGGAGCTGTTTTTT
CASSISGRGTGELFF
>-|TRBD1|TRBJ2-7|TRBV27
TGTGCCAGCAGTGCACAGGGGGCCTACGAGCAGTACTTC
CASSAQGAYEQYF
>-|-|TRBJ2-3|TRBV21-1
TGTGCCAGCAGCAAAGAGGTCAGGACGGTTGATACGCAGTATTTT
CASSKEVRTVDTQYF
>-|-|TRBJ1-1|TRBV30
TGTGCCTGGAGTGTACAATCTGAAGCTTTCTTT
CAWSVQSEAFF
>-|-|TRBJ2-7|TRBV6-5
TGTGCCAGCAGTCAGGTAGGGGACGAGCAGTACTTC
CASSQVGDEQYF
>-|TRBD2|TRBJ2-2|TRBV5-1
TGCGCCAGCAGCTTGACTAGCGGGGACGGGGAGCTGTTTTTT
CASSLTSGDGELFF
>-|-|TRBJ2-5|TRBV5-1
TGCGCCAGCAGCTTCGTCGCGGGCGCGCCCCTTAAAGAGACCCAGTACTTC
CASSFVAGAPLKETQYF
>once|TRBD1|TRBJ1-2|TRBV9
TGTGCCAGCAGCGTAGACAGGGGGGGCTACACCTTC
CASSVDRGGYTF
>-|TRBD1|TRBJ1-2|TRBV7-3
TGTGCCAGCAGCTTAAGCGGGACAGGACGGGGCGATGGCTACACCTTC
CASSLSGTGRGDGYTF
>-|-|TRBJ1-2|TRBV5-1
TGCGCCAGCAGCTTGAACAGGGCCTATGGCTACACCTTC
CASSLNRAYGYTF
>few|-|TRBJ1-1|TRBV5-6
TGTGCCAGCAGCCTCCAGTCTGAAGCTTTCTTT
CASSLQSEAFF
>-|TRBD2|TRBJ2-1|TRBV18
TGTGCCAGCTCACCCTTCATAGGGACTAGCGGATACAATGAGCAGTTCTTC
CASSPFIGTSGYNEQFF
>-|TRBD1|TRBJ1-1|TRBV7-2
TGTGCCAGCAGCTTAAGGACAGGGGGCGACTTAATCTTT
CASSLRTGGDLIF
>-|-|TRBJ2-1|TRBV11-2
TGTGCCAGCAGCTTAGTTTGGACCCGAGGGGATGAGCAGTTCTTC
CASSLVWTRGDEQFF
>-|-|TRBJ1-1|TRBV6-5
TGTGCCAGCAGTTCTCCGACCGATACTGAAGCTTTCTTT
CASSSPTDTEAFF
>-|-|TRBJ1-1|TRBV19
TGTGCCAGTAGTACGCGGGATGAAGCTTTCTTT
CASSTRDEAFF
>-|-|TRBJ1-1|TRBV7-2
TGTGCCAGCAGCTTAGCTGTCCTGGGTGCGAACACTGAAGCTTTCTTT
CASSLAVLGANTEAFF
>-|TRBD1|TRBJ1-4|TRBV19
TGTGCCAGTAGGAGCAGACAGGGCAGGGATGAAAAACTGTTTTTT
CASRSRQGRDEKLFF
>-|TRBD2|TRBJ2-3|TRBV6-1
TGTGCCAGCAGTGCTCGAAAAGGGGGAGCGGGAGGGCCGGTAGATACGCAGTATTTT
CASSARKGGAGGPVDTQYF
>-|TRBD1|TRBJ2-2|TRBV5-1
TGCGCCAGCAGCCCCTCGGGACAGACCGGGGAGCTGTTTTTT
CASSPSGQTGELFF
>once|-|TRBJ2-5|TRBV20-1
TGCAGTGCTAGCATCGGGGAGACCCAGTACTTC
CSASIGETQYF
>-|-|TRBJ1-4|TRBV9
TGTGCCAGCAGCCCCAGGACAACTAATGAAAAACTGTTTTTT
CASSPRTTNEKLFF
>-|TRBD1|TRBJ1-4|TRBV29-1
TGCAGCGTTCGAATGTCCAGGGGGCGGGGAAAACTGTTTTTT
CSVRMSRGRGKLFF
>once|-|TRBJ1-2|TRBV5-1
TGCGCCAGCAGCTTGGATGGAGGAACGAACTATGGCTACACCTTC
CASSLDGGTNYGYTF
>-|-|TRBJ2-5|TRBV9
TGTGCCAGCAGCGCCTCTGTACCGGGGGGCGGAGAGACCCAGTACTTC
CASSASVPGGGETQYF
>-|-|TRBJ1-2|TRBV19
TGTGCCAGTAGTATAGCTCCAGGCTTGGGGGGCTACACCTTC
CASSIAPGLGGYTF
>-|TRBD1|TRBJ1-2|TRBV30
TGTGCCTGGGGAGACAGGGGCTATGGCTACACCTTC
CAWGDRGYGYTF
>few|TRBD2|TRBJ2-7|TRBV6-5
TGTGCCAGCAGTCGGACTAGCTACGAGCAGTACTTC
CASSRTSYEQYF
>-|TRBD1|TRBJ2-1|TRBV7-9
TGTGCCAGCAGGCCTATGCGACAGGGGGTCTACTACAATGAGCAGTTCTTC
CASRPMRQGVYYNEQFF
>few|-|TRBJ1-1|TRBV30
TGTGCCTGGAGTCGGGGATGGACTGAAGCTTTCTTT
CAWSRGWTEAFF
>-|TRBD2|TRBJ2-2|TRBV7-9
TGTGCCAGCAGCAGAACGGGACTAGCGACTGGGAACACCGGGGAGCTGTTTTTT
CASSRTGLATGNTGELFF
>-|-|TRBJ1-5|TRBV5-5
TGTGCCAGCAGCTCCGGGACATCCTATCAGCCCCAGCATTTT
CASSSGTSYQPQHF
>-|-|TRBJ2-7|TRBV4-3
TGCGCCAGCAGCCAAGCGGCAGGGGACGAGCAGTACTTC
CASSQAAGDEQYF
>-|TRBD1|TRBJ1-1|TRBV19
TGTGCCAGTAGTATCCGGGACAGGGCGGCTGAAGCTTTCTTT
CASSIRDRAAEAFF
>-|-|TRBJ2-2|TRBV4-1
TGCGCCAGCAGCATACAGTGGAACACCGGGGAGCTGTTTTTT
CASSIQWNTGELFF
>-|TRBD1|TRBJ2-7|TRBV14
TGTGCCAGCAGCCAAGTTGGACAGGCAACCTACGAGCAGTACTTC
CASSQVGQATYEQYF
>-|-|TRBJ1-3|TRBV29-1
TGCAGCGTACCCGGAAGGGCAAACTCTGGAAACACCATATATTTT
CSVPGRANSGNTIYF
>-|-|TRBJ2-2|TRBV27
TGTGCCAGCAGTTTATCCTCCTACGGGGAGCTGTTTTTT
CASSLSSYGELFF
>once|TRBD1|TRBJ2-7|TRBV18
TGTGCCAGCTCACCACTTGGGACAGAGGTCGAGCAGTACTTC
CASSPLGTEVEQYF
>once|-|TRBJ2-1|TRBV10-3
TGTGCCATCAGCAAACGGGGAGGCTCCTACAATGAGCAGTTCTTC
CAISKRGGSYNEQFF